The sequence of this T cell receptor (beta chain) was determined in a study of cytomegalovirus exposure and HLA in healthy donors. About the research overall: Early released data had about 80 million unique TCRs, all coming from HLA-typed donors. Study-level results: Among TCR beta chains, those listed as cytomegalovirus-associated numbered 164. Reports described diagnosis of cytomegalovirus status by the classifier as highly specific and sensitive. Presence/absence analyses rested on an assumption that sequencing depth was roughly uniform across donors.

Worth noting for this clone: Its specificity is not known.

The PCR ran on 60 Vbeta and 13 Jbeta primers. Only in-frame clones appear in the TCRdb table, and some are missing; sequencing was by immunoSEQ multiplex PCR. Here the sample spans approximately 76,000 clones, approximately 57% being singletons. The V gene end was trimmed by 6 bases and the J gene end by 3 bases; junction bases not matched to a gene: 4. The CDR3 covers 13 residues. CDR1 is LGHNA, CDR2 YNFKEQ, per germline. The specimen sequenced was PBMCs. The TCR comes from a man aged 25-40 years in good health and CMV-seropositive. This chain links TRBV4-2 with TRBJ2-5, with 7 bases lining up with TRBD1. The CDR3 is CASRGQVEETQYF. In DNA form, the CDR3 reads TGTGCCAGCAGAGGACAGGTGGAAGAGACCCAGTACTTC.